This TCR beta chain was recorded in a study of T cells in localized non-small cell lung cancer (dated by TCRdb to 2018 to 2020). For the study in its entirety: The study analyzed T cell repertoires of around 250 early-stage NSCLC patients, comparing tumors and uninvolved tumor-adjacent lungs. The mean age of the NSCLC patients was roughly 70 years, with 120 to 150 men and approximately 100 women. The cohort was made up of hundreds of treatment-naive NSCLC patients whose localized lung tumors had been resected. The study at large found these results: Because multi-region tumor sequencing was not performed, intratumor heterogeneity could not be ruled out. A median of approximately 53 of the top 100 tumor clones turned up in the paired uninvolved adjacent lung, and under 30 of those clones also ranked among the top 100 of that same adjacent lung. Uninvolved tumor-adjacent lung showed the highest T cell clonality, higher than tumor, which suggests more focused antigenic responses in the uninvolved tumor-adjacent lung. Since the design was exploratory, TCR variables were selected using unadjusted p-values with no false-discovery rate correction. Higher blood T cell density associated with longer overall survival, while higher adjacent-lung clonality associated with shorter survival.

At diagnosis, tumor, uninvolved tumor-adjacent lung and peripheral blood were collected and then preserved as a mix of FFPE and fresh-frozen material. For TCR repertoire profiling, the blood samples were analyzed as peripheral blood mononuclear cells. This clone showed up just once. No cognate antigen has been identified for it. The input lacks base qualities; no much larger clone sits a single base away. The CDR3, from cysteine to phenylalanine, totals 16 residues. Only the CDR3 DNA stays, 48 bases, in frame from base 1. V lost 7 bases and J lost 5 bases, and the count of bases not matched to a germline gene is 15. CDR1 and CDR2 are drawn from the germline V gene: SNHLY, FYNNEI. The immunoSEQ Assay was used to sequence TCR beta CDR3 regions from DNA. The source study handled its data this way. T cell density was computed as TCR beta template counts normalized to usable DNA estimated by amplifying housekeeping genes. The preseqR package was used to estimate richness by extrapolating to 400,000 templates for PBMC samples and to 120,000 templates for tissue samples. Clonality was taken to be one minus Pielou's evenness. Differential abundance testing on productive amino-acid clonotypes, with a minimum total count of 5 and an alpha of 0.1, was used to identify tissue-enriched TCRs. The Jaccard Index and the Morisita Overlap Index were used to quantify repertoire overlap between compartments. GLIPH clustered TCR beta CDR3s with public tetramer-defined viral CDR3s; viral motifs required at least three viral sequences plus V-gene enrichment. In TCRdb, the immuneACCESS table is reduced to in-frame sequences with V and J assigned. These tables do not hold every clone; where another copy was compared, an unresolved V gene accounts for under half, and the others remain unexplained. D and trimming were read from the DNA, whereas the V and J calls and clone size are those reported in that table. The sample profile shows roughly 9,000 clones; roughly 86% of them were found once. Around 2.4% of the sample rests with the top ten.

Recombination linked TRBV2 to TRBJ2-7, and TRBD1 matches 9 of the central bases. This clonotype was obtained from a female donor older than 55 with stage II squamous cell lung carcinoma. The material sequenced was peripheral blood, taken before any cancer treatment. The encoded CDR3 is CASTGQGYGSPHEQYF. The bases read TGTGCCAGCACCGGACAGGGGTACGGGAGCCCCCACGAGCAGTACTTC.